Sequencing of this T cell receptor (beta chain) was carried out in a study of blood T cell repertoires in COVID-19. Turning to the study itself: Sites in the United States, Italy and Spain provided acute and convalescent COVID-19 samples. PBMCs, B-cell-depleted T cells, or T cells were the source of the cDNA or gDNA that made up the material.

Original analysis: Estimates of nucleated cell counts were drawn from the amplification of reference gene primers. Some clones are missing from TCRdb's copy, which holds only in-frame ones; the method was immunoSEQ multiplex PCR. V and J calls and clone size are as listed in that table; D and trimming were resolved from the DNA. The sample holds about 110,000 clones, approximately 87% seen once. CDR1 is SGHRS, CDR2 YFSETQ, per germline. Trimming stripped 1 base from V and 0 bases from J, with 14 bases between. This CDR3 contains 17 residues. Sample: peripheral blood. This chain links TRBV5-1 with TRBJ2-1; possibly TRBD2 for D (6 bases). This clonotype was sampled from a woman aged 45-65 years with acute or convalescent COVID-19. CDR3 nucleotide sequence: TGCGCCAGCAGCTTGACCGTAGCGGCGAGCTCCTACAATGAGCAGTTCTTC. Translated, it gives CASSLTVAASSYNEQFF.